The 6 T cell receptor beta chains reported below all come from one sample, sequenced in a study of shared clonotypes between healthy human individuals. Here immunoSEQ multiplex PCR was the method, and the copy in TCRdb shows in-frame clones only, minus some. Of around 240,000 clones in the sample, 50% to 80% were seen once. The material sequenced was memory CD4+ T cells sorted from blood. Regarding subset: CD45RA-negative fraction. All receptors come from a man aged 30-40 years in good health.

V gene TRBV10-3 combines with J gene TRBJ1-2; 9 positions match TRBD1. Germline V gives CDR1 ENHRY, CDR2 SYGVKD. The CDR3 loop spans 17 amino acids. Trimming took 3 bases from V and 2 from J; bases not matched to a gene: 10. CDR3 bases: TGTGCCATCAGTGACATGACCGGGACAGGGAGAAACTATGGCTACACCTTC. Protein product: CAISDMTGTGRNYGYTF.

This clone has a single count. The chain employs TRBV10-2 and TRBJ1-5; D perhaps matches TRBD1 (5 bases). V was cut by 6 bases and J by 2 bases, with 8 bases left in between. This CDR3 is 13 amino acids long. Germline CDR1 and CDR2: WSHSY and SAAADI. The CDR3 protein is CASRRDGNQPQHF. CDR3 DNA: TGCGCCAGCAGGCGGGACGGCAATCAGCCCCAGCATTTT.

The sample holds one count of this clone. V usage is TRBV12-5 and J usage is TRBJ2-2; 8 bases align to TRBD2. The junction had 3 bases not matched to a gene; V was cut back by 3 bases and J by 6 bases. The V gene's germline CDR1 is LGHNT and CDR2 FRNRAP. The CDR3 runs 14 residues. CDR3: CASGFWTSPGELFF. The CDR3 DNA reads TGTGCTAGTGGTTTCTGGACTAGCCCCGGGGAGCTGTTTTTT.

In its sample, this clone was seen once. V is TRBV7-9 and J is TRBJ2-3, with D possibly being TRBD2 (6 bases). The germline V gene encodes CDR1 SEHNR and CDR2 FQNEAQ (reference sequence). This CDR3 spans 17 amino acids. Trimming pared 1 base from V and 3 bases from J, leaving 17 bases between. CDR3 residues: CASSLEGGWRLTDTQYF. DNA for the CDR3: TGTGCCAGCAGCTTAGAAGGAGGGTGGAGGCTGACAGATACGCAGTATTTT.

The rearrangement joins TRBV2 to TRBJ2-2, with 8 positions matching TRBD2. The length of the CDR3 is 14 residues. V dropped 6 bases and J dropped 5; count of bases not matched to a gene: 5. In germline, CDR1 is SNHLY, CDR2 FYNNEI. In nucleotides, the CDR3 is TGTGCCAGCAGGGGCGCGGGAGGAACCGGGGAGCTGTTTTTT. It encodes CASRGAGGTGELFF.

The J gene is TRBJ2-1, the V gene TRBV7-8; TRBD2 agrees at 9 bases. CDR1 and CDR2 from the germline V gene are SGHVS and FQNEAQ. CDR3 length: 15 amino acids. Trimming at V came to 4 bases and at J to 5 bases, leaving 6 bases not matched to a gene. CDR3 bases: TGTGCCAGCAGCTCGCGACTAGCGGCTAACAATGAGCAGTTCTTC. This translates into CASSSRLAANNEQFF. Complete variable domain (other parts from reference TRBV7-8 and TRBJ2-1): GAGVSQSPRYKVAKRGQDVALRCDPISGHVSLFWYQQALGQGPEFLTYFQNEAQLDKSGLPSDRFFAERPEGSVSTLKIQRTQQEDSAVYLCASSSRLAANNEQFFGPGTRLTVL.